Included here is one T cell receptor (beta chain) sequence, with context. Its specificity is unknown. This record belongs to a study of cytomegalovirus exposure and HLA in healthy donors. Overall study results and limits: Cytomegalovirus status was reportedly diagnosed by the classifier with high specificity and sensitivity.

Each donor was healthy, and each was a bone marrow donor. Primers: 60 Vbeta forward and 13 Jbeta reverse. TCRdb's copy holds only in-frame clones and misses some; the assay was immunoSEQ multiplex PCR. The sample consists of over 75,000 clones, around 74% of them appearing once. Looked up from germline, CDR1 is GTSNPN and CDR2 is SVGIG (reference sequence). J lost 14 bases, V lost 6 bases, and 19 bases had no gene match. This CDR3 comprises 14 residues. This clonotype originated in a man aged 50-59 years in good health and CMV-seropositive. V is TRBV30 and J is TRBJ1-2; 9 bases agree with TRBD1. Source material: PBMCs. The CDR3 nucleotides read TGTGCCTGCACCTCGGGAGGACAGGGGTATGGAAGGACCTTC. Translated, it gives CACTSGGQGYGRTF.